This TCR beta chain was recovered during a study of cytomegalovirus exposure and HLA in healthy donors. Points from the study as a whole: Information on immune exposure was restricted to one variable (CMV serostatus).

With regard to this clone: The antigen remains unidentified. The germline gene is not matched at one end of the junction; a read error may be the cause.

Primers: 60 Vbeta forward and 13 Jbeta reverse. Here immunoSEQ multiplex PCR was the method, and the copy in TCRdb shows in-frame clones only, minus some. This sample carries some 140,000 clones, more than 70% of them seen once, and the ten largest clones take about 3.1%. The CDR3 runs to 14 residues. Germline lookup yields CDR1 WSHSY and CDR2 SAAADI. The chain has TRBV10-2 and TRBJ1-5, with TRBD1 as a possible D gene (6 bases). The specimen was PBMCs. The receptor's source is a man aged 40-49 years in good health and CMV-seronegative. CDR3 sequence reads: CASSRGGGNQPQNF. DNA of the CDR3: TGCGCCAGCAGCAGAGGGGGTGGCAATCAGCCCCAGAATTTT.